This entry concerns a single T cell receptor beta chain. Its antigen is still unknown. This specimen comes from a study of shared clonotypes between healthy human individuals. Every donor, a Caucasian adult, lived in Nashville, Tennessee. CD45RA+ naive and CD45RA-negative memory subsets were separated from CD4+ cells. A deep-level run was used for the assay. Using immunoSEQ multiplex PCR, the repertoire was profiled, and TCRdb retains in-frame clones only, with some absent. The sample shows approximately 1.5 million clones, 95% to 99% of them seen only once. Study-wide points: Naive subsets usually exceeded memory subsets in estimated richness.

Germline loops: CDR1 MNHNS, CDR2 SASEGT. The CDR3 runs to 13 residues. The germline V and J ends were trimmed by 1 base and 7 bases, with 11 bases remaining between them. V usage is TRBV6-1 and J usage is TRBJ2-7, with a tentative D call TRBD2 (6 bases). Sequencing input: naive CD4+ T cells sorted from blood. The subset is: CD45RA+ positively selected. This sequence was found in a man under 40 in good health. CDR3 DNA: TGTGCCAGCAGTGAAGGGAGGAGCGGGGAGCAGTACTTC. Protein: CASSEGRSGEQYF.